This is a list of T cell receptor beta chains from one sample in a study of cytomegalovirus exposure and HLA in healthy donors. TCRdb's copy holds only in-frame clones and misses some; the assay was immunoSEQ multiplex PCR. The sample has 110,000 or so clones, around 88% seen once. Sequenced input: PBMCs. These receptors were collected from a man between 18 and 29 years old in good health and CMV-seronegative. Both conserved end residues are part of each CDR3. A D gene is named only where the DNA matches it firmly. Clone size appears in some rows only: once, few, many, or a class for an expanded clone.

J gene | clone size | V gene | D gene | CDR3 DNA | CDR3 protein
TRBJ2-3 | - | TRBV15 | - | TGTGCCACCAGCAGAGGTTCTCAGGCAGATACGCAGTATTTT | CATSRGSQADTQYF
TRBJ2-7 | - | TRBV5-1 | TRBD1 | TGCGCCAGCAGCTCTAGACAGGGGCAGGCCTACGAGCAGTACTTC | CASSSRQGQAYEQYF
TRBJ2-3 | - | TRBV27 | TRBD1 | TGTGCCAGCAGTTTAACAGGGGAAATCGGCCCAGATACGCAGTATTTT | CASSLTGEIGPDTQYF
TRBJ1-1 | - | TRBV6-1 | TRBD1 | TGTGCCAGCAGTGGACGGACAGGGGGGCCTAACCATGAAGCTTTCTTT | CASSGRTGGPNHEAFF
TRBJ1-2 | - | TRBV28 | - | TGTGCCAGCAGCCTACAGTACAGGGCTGGCTACACCTTC | CASSLQYRAGYTF
TRBJ2-2 | once | TRBV5-6 | TRBD2 | TGTGCCAGCAGCTTGGGGGCTAGCGGGAGACGGGGCACCGGGGAGCTGTTTTTT | CASSLGASGRRGTGELFF
TRBJ2-7 | - | TRBV28 | - | TGTGCCAGCAGCGTCCCGCGGGTCTGGGGATACGAGCAGTACTTC | CASSVPRVWGYEQYF
TRBJ2-7 | - | TRBV6-1 | - | TGTGCCAGCAGTGAAGGCGCGGATACCTACGAGCAGTACTTC | CASSEGADTYEQYF
TRBJ1-2 | - | TRBV6-1 | - | TGTGCCAGCAGGGAGACAGCACGCTATGGCTACACCTTC | CASRETARYGYTF
TRBJ2-3 | - | TRBV28 | TRBD1 | TGTGCCAGCAGCTCTAGTATGCGTTTGGGACAGGGGGTGGAAGATACGCAGTATTTT | CASSSSMRLGQGVEDTQYF
TRBJ2-7 | - | TRBV4-1 | - | TGCGCCAGCAGCCAAGTCCCTCGGCCCACGGGGGACGAGCAGTACTTC | CASSQVPRPTGDEQYF
TRBJ2-7 | - | TRBV5-4 | TRBD2 | TGTGCCAGCAGCCCCGGGACTAGCGGCTACGAGCAGTACTTC | CASSPGTSGYEQYF
TRBJ2-5 | once | TRBV7-2 | TRBD2 | TGTGCCAGCAGCTTAACAGGAAGATATACTAGCGGTAGAGAGACCCAGTACTTC | CASSLTGRYTSGRETQYF